Here is one T cell receptor beta chain with its context. This sample is drawn from a study of T cell repertoires in cytomegalovirus infection. TCRdb re-derived calls from the reads in MiXCR, one entry per CDR3 protein. Of more than 85,000 distinct CDR3 sequences listed, more than 15% were seen once; the top ten hold over 8%. Germline CDR1 ENHRY, CDR2 SYGVKD. The CDR3 runs to 12 residues. V gave up 3 bases and J gave up 6 bases, with 9 bases separating them. The chain links TRBV10-3 to TRBJ2-7, with D possibly TRBD1 on 6 matching bases. The sample taken for sequencing was PBMCs. The sequence was collected from a human donor in good health (CMV status not recorded). Some clones in this sample may be carry-over from other donors' samples. The chain's CDR3 is CAISDQGSEQYF. In DNA form, the CDR3 reads TGTGCCATCAGTGACCAGGGGAGCGAGCAGTACTTC.